Listed below are T cell receptor beta chains from one sample, sequenced in a study of blood T cell repertoires in COVID-19. Assay: immunoSEQ multiplex PCR; the TCRdb copy retains only in-frame clones and omits some. This sample has about 99,000 clones, with 75% to 90% found just once. The sample taken for sequencing was peripheral blood. These receptors all stem from a human donor in a cohort sampled during active COVID-19. The CDR3 runs from the conserved cysteine through the conserved F or W. The order of the fields is V gene, D gene, clone size, J gene, CDR3 DNA, CDR3 protein. A D gene is named only where the DNA matches it firmly. Size is stated for part of the rows, as once, few or many counts, or as a class when the clone is expanded.

v_call: TRBV5-4
d_call: TRBD1
clone_size: .
j_call: TRBJ1-2
cdr3_nt: TGTGCCAGCAGCGAACCGGGACAGGGGTTGAAAGGCTACACCTTC
cdr3_aa: CASSEPGQGLKGYTF

v_call: TRBV2
d_call: .
clone_size: once
j_call: TRBJ1-6
cdr3_nt: TGTGCCAGCAGTGAAAGGAGGGCTATACTCCACTTT
cdr3_aa: CASSERRAILHF

v_call: TRBV27
d_call: TRBD2
clone_size: .
j_call: TRBJ2-3
cdr3_nt: TGTGCCAGCCCCACGGGGGGAGGAGATACGCAGTATTTT
cdr3_aa: CASPTGGGDTQYF

v_call: TRBV27
d_call: .
clone_size: few
j_call: TRBJ1-6
cdr3_nt: TGTGCCAGCAGTTTAGGGGGGGGATATAATTCACCCCTCCACTTT
cdr3_aa: CASSLGGGYNSPLHF

v_call: TRBV7-3
d_call: TRBD2
clone_size: once
j_call: TRBJ2-5
cdr3_nt: TGTGCCAGCAGCTCTGGACTAGCGGGAGGGACCCAGTACTTC
cdr3_aa: CASSSGLAGGTQYF

v_call: TRBV7-7
d_call: .
clone_size: .
j_call: TRBJ2-2
cdr3_nt: TGTGCCAGCAGGGCCGGGACAGGGGAGCTGTTTTTT
cdr3_aa: CASRAGTGELFF

v_call: TRBV5-1
d_call: TRBD1
clone_size: .
j_call: TRBJ1-1
cdr3_nt: TGCGCCAGCAGCTTCGATTCGAAAGGGACAGGGGTGGGCCAGAACACTGAAGCTTTCTTT
cdr3_aa: CASSFDSKGTGVGQNTEAFF

v_call: TRBV5-4
d_call: TRBD1
clone_size: .
j_call: TRBJ1-1
cdr3_nt: TGTGCCAGCACTGTGACAGGGGGGAACACTGAAGCTTTCTTT
cdr3_aa: CASTVTGGNTEAFF

v_call: TRBV18
d_call: .
clone_size: .
j_call: TRBJ2-2
cdr3_nt: TGTGCCAGCTCACCTGGAGAGGCGGTGGCCGGGGAGCTGTTTTTT
cdr3_aa: CASSPGEAVAGELFF

v_call: TRBV5-1
d_call: TRBD1
clone_size: .
j_call: TRBJ2-5
cdr3_nt: TGCGCCAGCAGCATTGGGACAGCCATACAAGAGACCCAGTACTTC
cdr3_aa: CASSIGTAIQETQYF

v_call: TRBV7-2
d_call: .
clone_size: .
j_call: TRBJ2-7
cdr3_nt: TGTGCCAGCAGCTTAGCTGACTTATCCTACGAGCAGTACTTC
cdr3_aa: CASSLADLSYEQYF

v_call: TRBV15
d_call: .
clone_size: .
j_call: TRBJ1-1
cdr3_nt: TGTGCCACCAGCACCCACGCCGGGAACACTGAAGCTTTCTTT
cdr3_aa: CATSTHAGNTEAFF

v_call: TRBV25-1
d_call: .
clone_size: once
j_call: TRBJ1-5
cdr3_nt: TGTGCCAGCAGTGGGATCATCATCAGGGAATGGGATCAGCCCCAGCATTTT
cdr3_aa: CASSGIIIREWDQPQHF

v_call: TRBV5-6
d_call: .
clone_size: .
j_call: TRBJ2-7
cdr3_nt: TGTGCCAGCAGCTTGGTGGGTCAGGACTCCTACGAGCAGTACTTC
cdr3_aa: CASSLVGQDSYEQYF

v_call: TRBV15
d_call: TRBD1
clone_size: .
j_call: TRBJ1-4
cdr3_nt: TGTGCCACCAGCATTCCGGCGGGGACAGGGATTGAAAAACTGTTTTTT
cdr3_aa: CATSIPAGTGIEKLFF

v_call: TRBV15
d_call: .
clone_size: .
j_call: TRBJ1-2
cdr3_nt: TGTGCCACCAGCAGAGATTCCTTCATCCTAATAAATGGCTACACCTTC
cdr3_aa: CATSRDSFILINGYTF

v_call: TRBV20-1
d_call: .
clone_size: .
j_call: TRBJ2-1
cdr3_nt: TGCAGTGCTAGTGTGACTAGGTACAATGAGCAGTTCTTC
cdr3_aa: CSASVTRYNEQFF

v_call: TRBV5-1
d_call: .
clone_size: .
j_call: TRBJ1-2
cdr3_nt: TGCGCCAGCAGCTTGGAATGGGGGCAGACCTATGGCTACACCTTC
cdr3_aa: CASSLEWGQTYGYTF

v_call: TRBV5-5
d_call: TRBD2
clone_size: .
j_call: TRBJ2-5
cdr3_nt: TGTGCCAGCAGCGATCCCGGGGGGGCCTCGGAGACCCAGTACTTC
cdr3_aa: CASSDPGGASETQYF

v_call: TRBV9
d_call: TRBD1
clone_size: once
j_call: TRBJ2-7
cdr3_nt: TGTGCCAGCAGCACGGGACAGGGGATATACGAGCAGTACTTC
cdr3_aa: CASSTGQGIYEQYF

v_call: TRBV3-1/TRBV3-2
d_call: TRBD1
clone_size: .
j_call: TRBJ2-1
cdr3_nt: TGTGCCAGCAGCGCAGGACAGGGAATGAATGAGCAGTTCTTC
cdr3_aa: CASSAGQGMNEQFF

v_call: TRBV9
d_call: .
clone_size: .
j_call: TRBJ2-3
cdr3_nt: TGTGCCAGCAGCGTAGGAGGCCCTCGGGGGGATACGCAGTATTTT
cdr3_aa: CASSVGGPRGDTQYF

v_call: TRBV14
d_call: .
clone_size: .
j_call: TRBJ2-7
cdr3_nt: TGTGCCAGCAGCCCCCCCCAGAACCACGAGCAGTACTTC
cdr3_aa: CASSPPQNHEQYF

v_call: TRBV30
d_call: TRBD1
clone_size: .
j_call: TRBJ1-3
cdr3_nt: TGTGCCTGGAGTTGGGACAGGGGAAACACCATATATTTT
cdr3_aa: CAWSWDRGNTIYF

v_call: TRBV4-1
d_call: .
clone_size: few
j_call: TRBJ2-6
cdr3_nt: TGCGCCAGCAGCCAACAGGGGATGGGGCTTGGGGCTGGGGCCAACGTCCTGACTTTC
cdr3_aa: CASSQQGMGLGAGANVLTF

v_call: TRBV5-6
d_call: TRBD2
clone_size: .
j_call: TRBJ2-7
cdr3_nt: TGTGCCAGCCGGGGGGGAACCTACGAGCAGTACTTC
cdr3_aa: CASRGGTYEQYF

v_call: TRBV5-1
d_call: TRBD2
clone_size: .
j_call: TRBJ2-7
cdr3_nt: TGCGCCAGCAGCTTGGGACTAGCGGGGGGCTTAAGCTCCTACGAGCAGTACTTC
cdr3_aa: CASSLGLAGGLSSYEQYF

v_call: TRBV3-1/TRBV3-2
d_call: .
clone_size: .
j_call: TRBJ1-1
cdr3_nt: TGTGCCAGCAGCCAAAACGGGGGTTCGGTGGCTTTCTTT
cdr3_aa: CASSQNGGSVAFF

v_call: TRBV10-3
d_call: TRBD2
clone_size: .
j_call: TRBJ2-2
cdr3_nt: TGTGCCATCAGTCCCGGACTAGCGGGGCCGAACACCGGGGAGCTGTTTTTT
cdr3_aa: CAISPGLAGPNTGELFF

v_call: TRBV6-7
d_call: TRBD1
clone_size: .
j_call: TRBJ2-7
cdr3_nt: TGTGCCAGCAGTTGGGGACAGAGCTACGAGCAGTACTTC
cdr3_aa: CASSWGQSYEQYF

v_call: TRBV11-2
d_call: .
clone_size: .
j_call: TRBJ2-3
cdr3_nt: TGTGCCAGCAGCTTAGAGAGGGGGGGTACGCAGTATTTT
cdr3_aa: CASSLERGGTQYF

v_call: TRBV4-3
d_call: TRBD2
clone_size: .
j_call: TRBJ2-5
cdr3_nt: TGCGCCAGCAGCCCCGGGACTAGCGGGGGTTGGGAGACCCAGTACTTC
cdr3_aa: CASSPGTSGGWETQYF

v_call: TRBV9
d_call: .
clone_size: .
j_call: TRBJ2-2
cdr3_nt: TGTGCCAGCAGCGTAGACAGCTACACCGGGGAGCTGTTTTTT
cdr3_aa: CASSVDSYTGELFF

v_call: TRBV30
d_call: TRBD2
clone_size: .
j_call: TRBJ2-3
cdr3_nt: TGTGCCTGGAGAAAAACGGGGGGGAGCACAGATACGCAGTATTTT
cdr3_aa: CAWRKTGGSTDTQYF

v_call: TRBV6-4
d_call: TRBD1
clone_size: few
j_call: TRBJ1-1
cdr3_nt: TGTGCCAGCAGGAGGACAGGGGGCGCATGGGACACTGAAGCTTTCTTT
cdr3_aa: CASRRTGGAWDTEAFF

v_call: TRBV2
d_call: .
clone_size: .
j_call: TRBJ2-2
cdr3_nt: TGTGCCAGCCAAATGGACAACCTCAGAACCGGGGAGCTGTTTTTT
cdr3_aa: CASQMDNLRTGELFF

v_call: TRBV5-1
d_call: .
clone_size: .
j_call: TRBJ1-1
cdr3_nt: TGCGCCAGCAGCATGCTTATTTCAGCGTCGAACACTGAAGCTTTCTTT
cdr3_aa: CASSMLISASNTEAFF